This TCR beta chain was profiled in a study of blood T cell repertoires in COVID-19. Study summary: Nucleic acid was either cDNA or gDNA, and it came from T cells, B-cell-depleted T cells, or PBMCs.

Generated by immunoSEQ multiplex PCR, the TCRdb table keeps only in-frame clones and is missing some. Altogether 200,000 to 300,000 clones are present, around 88% being singletons, with the ten largest covering about 3.5%. Participants reported their clinical history, and cohort assignment relied on those reports. Sequencing used PBMCs or T cells enriched from blood (not recorded which). This clonotype was sampled from a woman in her thirties or forties with acute COVID-19.

CDR3 sequence: CASSYSRGGGHEQYF. As DNA, the CDR3 is TGTGCCAGCAGTTACTCGCGAGGGGGGGGACACGAGCAGTACTTC. The rearrangement links TRBV6-5 to TRBJ2-7, with a possible D match to TRBD2 (7 bases). The CDR3 covers 15 residues. Germline V lookup: CDR1 MNHEY, CDR2 SVGAGI. V gave up 0 bases and J gave up 5 bases, with 14 bases separating them.